The 20 T cell receptor beta chains reported below all come from one sample, sequenced in a study of blood T cell repertoires in COVID-19. Repertoires were generated with immunoSEQ multiplex PCR, while TCRdb's copy carries only in-frame clones and drops some. Of tens of thousands of clones in the sample, around 80% are singletons; the top ten hold approximately 3.8%. The sequenced sample consisted of PBMCs or T cells enriched from blood (not recorded which). Every receptor here comes from a woman between 40 and 50 years old with acute COVID-19.

This clone was found a few times. J is TRBJ1-3 and V is TRBV7-8, with 10 nucleotides matching TRBD1. V was pared by 3 bases and J by 7 bases, with 3 bases of the junction left unmatched. This CDR3 region has 14 residues. CDR1 and CDR2 from the germline V gene are SGHVS and FQNEAQ. The CDR3 coding sequence is TGTGCCAGCAGCTTGGGACAGGGGAGGAACACCATATATTTT. Translated: CASSLGQGRNTIYF.

The V gene is TRBV29-1, the J gene TRBJ1-5; D is possibly TRBD1 (6 bases). Germline CDR1 reads SQVTM; CDR2 reads ANQGSEA. The V and J ends lost 4 bases and 7 bases respectively, with 17 bases between them. The CDR3 has 14 residues. As DNA, the CDR3 is TGCAGCGTTGGGGGGGGCAACACGGGGCAGCCCCAGCATTTT. Its protein product is CSVGGGNTGQPQHF.

This chain joins TRBV19 and TRBJ1-5; TRBD1 might be the D (6 bases). The length of the CDR3 is 16 residues. V was pared by 1 base and J by 2 bases, with 12 bases between. CDR1 is LNHDA, CDR2 SQIVND, per germline (reference sequence). This CDR3 is CASSIGQALGNQPQHF. CDR3 bases: TGTGCCAGTAGTATAGGACAGGCTCTGGGCAATCAGCCCCAGCATTTT.

The rearrangement uses TRBV4-1 and TRBJ1-2; a possible D gene is TRBD1 (5 bases). CDR1 and CDR2 from the germline V gene are MGHRA and YSYEKL. The CDR3 extends over 13 amino acids. Trimming took 1 base from V and 8 from J, leaving 11 bases between them. The CDR3 DNA follows: TGCGCCAGCAGCCAAGGAAGGGGAGGCGGCTACACCTTC. Translation gives CASSQGRGGGYTF.

The V call is TRBV11-1, the J call TRBJ2-5; D uncertain. This CDR3 region has 15 residues. Between the trimmed V and J ends, which lost 5 bases and 5 bases, there was a span of 18 bases. CDR1 and CDR2 (germline): SGHAT, FQDESV (reference sequence). The CDR3 DNA is TGTGCCAGCAGCAAGTTGCGAATTGTCGGGGAGACCCAGTACTTC. The encoded protein is CASSKLRIVGETQYF.

The rearrangement links TRBV7-2 to TRBJ1-5; TRBD1 aligns across 7 bases. With 5 bases clipped from V and 5 bases from J, the junction kept 6 bases outside the gene matches. In germline, CDR1 is SGHTA, CDR2 FQGNSA. The CDR3 is made up of 14 amino acids. The CDR3 reads CASSRRTGHQPQHF. The CDR3 nucleotides read TGTGCCAGCAGCCGGCGGACAGGACATCAGCCCCAGCATTTT.

V and J are TRBV7-2 and TRBJ2-3; 7 bases match TRBD2. In germline, CDR1 is SGHTA, CDR2 FQGNSA. V was clipped by 1 base and J by 6 bases; unmatched bases: 1. This CDR3 comprises 13 residues. The CDR3 loop is CASSLVGGDTQYF. CDR3 coding DNA: TGTGCCAGCAGCTTAGTCGGGGGGGATACGCAGTATTTT.

Points on this clone: The same CDR3 is also encoded by other DNA sequences in this sample. The chain recombines TRBV19 with TRBJ1-3; 7 positions agree with TRBD1. This CDR3 has 15 amino acids. The germline gives CDR1 LNHDA, CDR2 SQIVND (reference sequence). Unmatched junction bases numbered 5, after V lost 6 bases and J lost 0 bases. This CDR3 reads CASRLDRSSGNTIYF. The CDR3 coding sequence is TGTGCCAGTAGATTGGACAGGAGCTCTGGAAACACCATATATTTT.

This chain uses TRBV29-1 with TRBJ1-5, with D unclear. CDR3 length: 12 amino acids. Trimming cost V 5 bases and J 6 bases, with 11 bases left between them. The germline CDR1 and CDR2 sequences are SQVTM and ANQGSEA. DNA of the CDR3: TGCAGCGTTTCACACGATCCTCAGCCCCAGCATTTT. Translating gives CSVSHDPQPQHF.

The chain couples TRBV7-9 to TRBJ2-1, with D possibly being TRBD1 (6 bases). Trimming cost V 2 bases and J 9 bases, with 20 bases left between them. The length of the CDR3 is 16 residues. Looked up from germline, CDR1 is SEHNR and CDR2 is FQNEAQ (reference sequence). The CDR3 is CASSLRLGAAIGEQFF. CDR3 nucleotide sequence: TGTGCCAGCAGCTTACGGCTGGGGGCTGCCATTGGTGAGCAGTTCTTC.

The chain uses TRBV19 and TRBJ2-3; D remains ambiguous. The V and J ends lost 3 bases and 4 bases respectively, with 5 bases between them. Germline-derived CDR1 and CDR2 are LNHDA and SQIVND (reference sequence). The CDR3 runs 12 residues. The CDR3 bases are TGTGCCAGTAGTATCCGGTCAGATACGCAGTATTTT. It specifies CASSIRSDTQYF.

The chain employs TRBV7-9 and TRBJ2-1, with D possibly TRBD2 on 7 matching bases. The V and J ends lost 5 bases and 7 bases respectively, with 18 bases between them. Germline-derived CDR1 and CDR2 are SEHNR and FQNEAQ (reference sequence). The length of the CDR3 is 15 residues. CDR3 residues: CASSRWGGQRNEQFF. The CDR3 region has the DNA TGTGCCAGCAGCCGTTGGGGGGGCCAAAGGAATGAGCAGTTCTTC.

The V call is TRBV4-2, the J call TRBJ2-3, with 8 bases fitting TRBD2. This CDR3 comprises 14 residues. The V segment lost 4 bases and the J segment 6 bases; nucleotides outside the gene matches: 6. The germline CDR1 and CDR2 sequences are LGHNA and YNFKEQ. The CDR3 is CASSPGLEGDTQYF. The CDR3 DNA is TGTGCCAGCAGCCCGGGACTAGAGGGGGATACGCAGTATTTT.

DNA of the CDR3: TGTGCCAGCAGCCAAACGGTCCATGGCTACACCTTC. This translates into CASSQTVHGYTF. The chain carries TRBV14 and TRBJ1-2; D gene ambiguous. The CDR3 runs 12 residues. CDR1 is SGHDN, CDR2 FVKESK, per germline. Trimming removed 2 bases at V and 6 bases at J, with 7 bases between.

J is TRBJ1-4 and V is TRBV6-4; D perhaps matches TRBD1 (5 bases). The CDR3 is 13 amino acids. Between the trimmed V and J ends, which lost 5 bases and 10 bases, there was a span of 14 bases. CDR1 and CDR2 (germline): MRHNA, SNTAGT. The CDR3 coding sequence is TGTGCCAGCAGTTCTGGGGCGCAGGGAAAACTGTTTTTT. This translates into CASSSGAQGKLFF.

The chain is built from TRBV19 and TRBJ1-4; the D is unclear. This CDR3 comprises 13 residues. Deletions cut 3 bases from V and 7 bases from J, with 9 bases between. CDR1 is LNHDA, CDR2 SQIVND, per germline (reference sequence). CDR3 nucleotides: TGTGCCAGTAGTATGAGGGCAGGTGAAAAACTGTTTTTT. Translating gives CASSMRAGEKLFF.

The DNA of the CDR3 is TGTGCCACCAGCGCAGGGGGCACTAATGAAAAACTGTTTTTT. This sequence encodes CATSAGGTNEKLFF. V and J are TRBV15 and TRBJ1-4; 8 bases are shared with TRBD1. With V trimmed by 5 bases and J by 2 bases, 1 base remained unmatched. The germline V gene encodes CDR1 LNHNV and CDR2 YYDKDF (reference sequence). This CDR3 region has 14 residues. Based on the CDR3 plus reference TRBV15 and TRBJ1-4, the full variable domain is DAMVIQNPRYQVTQFGKPVTLSCSQTLNHNVMYWYQQKSSQAPKLLFHYYDKDFNNEADTPDNFQSRRPNTSFCFLDIRSPGLGDTAMYLCATSAGGTNEKLFFGSGTQLSVL.

This chain connects TRBV24-1 to TRBJ1-5; 8 positions agree with TRBD1. This CDR3 region has 14 residues. Trimming took 4 bases from V and 7 from J; bases not matched to a gene: 5. Germline-derived CDR1 and CDR2 are KGHDR and SFDVKD. The CDR3 DNA sequence: TGTGCCACCAGTGACCTGGACAGGGACCAGCCCCAGCATTTT. Its protein is CATSDLDRDQPQHF.

This clone was seen only once. This chain connects TRBV9 to TRBJ2-7; D gene uncertain. V dropped 4 bases and J dropped 1 base, with 18 bases sitting between them. This CDR3 comprises 16 residues. Germline V gene lookup returns CDR1 SGDLS and CDR2 YYNGEE. The CDR3 DNA reads TGTGCCAGCAGCCCCGGTGCGGCGCTTCGATCCTACGAGCAGTACTTC. Protein product: CASSPGAALRSYEQYF.

The gene calls are TRBV27 and TRBJ1-1; D is uncertain. CDR3 length: 14 amino acids. Trimming pared 5 bases from V and 3 bases from J, leaving 13 bases between. Per the germline V gene, CDR1 is MNHEY and CDR2 is SMNVEV (reference sequence). CDR3 nucleotides: TGTGCCAGCAGTCGAGTTATTCGGGACACTGAAGCTTTCTTT. Its translation is CASSRVIRDTEAFF.